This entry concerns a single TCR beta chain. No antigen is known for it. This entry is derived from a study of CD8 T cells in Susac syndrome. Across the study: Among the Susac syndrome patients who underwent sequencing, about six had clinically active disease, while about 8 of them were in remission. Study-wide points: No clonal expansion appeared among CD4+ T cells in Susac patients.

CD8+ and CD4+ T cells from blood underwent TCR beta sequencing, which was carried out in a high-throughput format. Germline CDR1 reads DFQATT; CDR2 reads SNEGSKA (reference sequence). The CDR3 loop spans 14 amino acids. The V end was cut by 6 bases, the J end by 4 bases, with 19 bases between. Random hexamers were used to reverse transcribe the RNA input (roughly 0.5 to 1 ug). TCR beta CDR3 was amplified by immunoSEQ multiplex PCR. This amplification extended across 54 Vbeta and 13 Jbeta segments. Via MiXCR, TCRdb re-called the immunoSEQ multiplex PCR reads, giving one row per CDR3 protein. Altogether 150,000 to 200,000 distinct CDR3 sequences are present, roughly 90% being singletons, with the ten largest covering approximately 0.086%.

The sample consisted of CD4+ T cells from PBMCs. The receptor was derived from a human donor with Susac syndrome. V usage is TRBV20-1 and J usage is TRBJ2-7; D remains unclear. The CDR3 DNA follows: TGCAGTGCCAATTCTCGCGAGAAGCTTTACGAGCAGTACTTC. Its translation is CSANSREKLYEQYF.